This T cell receptor beta chain is drawn from a study of blood T cell repertoires in COVID-19. Generated by immunoSEQ multiplex PCR, the TCRdb table keeps only in-frame clones and is missing some. The sample includes some 260,000 clones, just over 85% of them seen just once. Germline V gene sequence: CDR1 SGHRS, CDR2 YFSETQ. This CDR3 has 15 residues. With V trimmed by 2 bases and J by 4 bases, 8 bases remained unmatched. This clone was seen a single time. This rearrangement joins TRBV5-1 to TRBJ1-2; TRBD1 matches at 7 bases. This TCR was recovered from a man in his forties who had recovered from COVID-19. Sequenced input: PBMCs or T cells enriched from blood (not recorded which). CDR3 sequence (DNA): TGCGCCAGCAGCTTAGATTACGGGACAGTCTATGGCTACACCTTC. Amino acids: CASSLDYGTVYGYTF.